This paragraph reports one T cell receptor beta chain. In the authors' workflow: Amplification of reference gene primers was used by the study to estimate nucleated cell counts. Profiled with immunoSEQ multiplex PCR; TCRdb holds only in-frame clones, not every one. The D gene and trimming were derived from the DNA, and the V and J assignments and clone size from that table. This sample has fewer than 70,000 clones, with 78% found just once. This sample is drawn from a study of blood T cell repertoires in COVID-19. Across the study: Both acute and convalescent COVID-19 samples were obtained from the United States, Italy and Spain. T cells, B-cell-depleted T cells, or PBMCs supplied cDNA or gDNA.

The V and J ends lost 4 bases and 7 bases respectively, with 17 bases between them. This CDR3 is 14 amino acids long. Germline assignment: CDR1 SNHLY and CDR2 FYNNEI. The chain has TRBV2 and TRBJ2-7, with a tentative D call TRBD2 (6 bases). The sequence was collected from a human donor in a cohort sampled during active COVID-19. Sequenced sample: peripheral blood. The CDR3 sequence: CASSVRQGGREQYF. Written as DNA, the CDR3 is TGTGCCAGCAGTGTGAGGCAGGGAGGAAGGGAGCAGTACTTC. The full variable domain, completed using reference TRBV2 and TRBJ2-7, is EPEVTQTPSHQVTQMGQEVILRCVPISNHLYFYWYRQILGQKVEFLVSFYNNEISEKSEIFDDQFSVERPDGSNFTLKIRSTKLEDSAMYFCASSVRQGGREQYFGPGTRLTVT.